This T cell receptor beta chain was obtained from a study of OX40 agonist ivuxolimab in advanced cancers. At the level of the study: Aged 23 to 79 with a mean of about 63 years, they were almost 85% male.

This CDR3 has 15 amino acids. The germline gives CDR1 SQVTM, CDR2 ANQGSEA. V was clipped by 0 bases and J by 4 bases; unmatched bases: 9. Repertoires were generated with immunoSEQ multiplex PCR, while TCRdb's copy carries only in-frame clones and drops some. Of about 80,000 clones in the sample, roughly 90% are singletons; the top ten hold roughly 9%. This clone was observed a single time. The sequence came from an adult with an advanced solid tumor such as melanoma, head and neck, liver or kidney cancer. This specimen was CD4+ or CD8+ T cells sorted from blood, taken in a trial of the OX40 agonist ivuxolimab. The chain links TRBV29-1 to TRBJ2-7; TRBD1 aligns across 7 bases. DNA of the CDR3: TGCAGCGTTGAAGACGGGGCAGGGGGAGTTTACGAGCAGTACTTC. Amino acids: CSVEDGAGGVYEQYF.